This T cell receptor (beta chain) was captured by sequencing in a study of blood T cell repertoires in COVID-19. The authors' processing: Amplification of reference gene primers was used by the study to estimate nucleated cell counts. Clones were sequenced by immunoSEQ multiplex PCR, and TCRdb holds only the in-frame ones, with some missing. V and J calls and clone size follow that table, whereas D and trimming were derived from the DNA. The table shows approximately 99,000 clones, with 70% to 90% occurring only once. The receptor comes from a human donor in a cohort sampled during active COVID-19. Material for sequencing was peripheral blood.

CDR3 region: CASSQDLRGTASHGYTF. The CDR3 DNA is TGTGCCAGCAGCCAAGACCTACGGGGGACTGCTTCCCATGGCTACACCTTC. V and J are TRBV3-1 (or the pseudogene TRBV3-2) and TRBJ1-2; maybe TRBD1 (5 bases). CDR1 is LGHDT and CDR2 is YNNKEL in the germline V gene (reference sequence). The length of the CDR3 is 17 residues. Trimming left V 0 bases short and J 6 bases short, with 20 bases between.